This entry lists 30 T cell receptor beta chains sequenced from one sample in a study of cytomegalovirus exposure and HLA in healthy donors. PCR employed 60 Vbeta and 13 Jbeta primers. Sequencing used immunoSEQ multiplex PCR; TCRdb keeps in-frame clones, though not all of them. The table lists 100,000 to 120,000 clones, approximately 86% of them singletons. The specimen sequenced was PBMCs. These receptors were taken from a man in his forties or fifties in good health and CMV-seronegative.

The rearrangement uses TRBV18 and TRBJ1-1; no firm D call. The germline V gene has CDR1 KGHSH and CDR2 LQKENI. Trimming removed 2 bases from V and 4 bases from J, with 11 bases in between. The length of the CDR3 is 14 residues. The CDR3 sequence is CASSPTRSGTEAFF. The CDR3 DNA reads TGTGCCAGCTCACCAACACGATCGGGCACTGAAGCTTTCTTT.

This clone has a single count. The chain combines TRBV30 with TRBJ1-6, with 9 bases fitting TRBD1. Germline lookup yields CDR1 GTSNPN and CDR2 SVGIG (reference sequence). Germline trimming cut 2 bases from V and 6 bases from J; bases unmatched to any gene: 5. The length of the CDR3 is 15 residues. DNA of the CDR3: TGTGCCTGGAGTCGTACGGGACAGGGTAATTCACCCCTCCACTTT. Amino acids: CAWSRTGQGNSPLHF.

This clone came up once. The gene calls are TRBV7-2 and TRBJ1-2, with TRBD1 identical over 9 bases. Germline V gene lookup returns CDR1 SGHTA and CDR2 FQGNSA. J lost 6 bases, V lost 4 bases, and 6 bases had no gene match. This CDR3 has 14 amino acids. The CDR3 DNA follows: TGTGCCAGCAGCTACTCGGACAGGGGCGATGGCTACACCTTC. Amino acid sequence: CASSYSDRGDGYTF. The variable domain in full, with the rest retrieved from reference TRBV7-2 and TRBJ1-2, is GAGVSQSPSNKVTEKGKDVELRCDPISGHTALYWYRQSLGQGLEFLIYFQGNSAPDKSGLPSDRFSAERTGGSVSTLTIQRTQQEDSAVYLCASSYSDRGDGYTFGSGTRLTVV.

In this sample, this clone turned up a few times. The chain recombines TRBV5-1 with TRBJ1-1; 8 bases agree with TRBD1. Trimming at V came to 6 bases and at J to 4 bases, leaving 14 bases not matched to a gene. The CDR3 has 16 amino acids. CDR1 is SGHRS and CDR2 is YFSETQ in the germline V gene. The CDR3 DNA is TGCGCCAGCACCGCCGAAGGACAGGGATGGGGCACTGAAGCTTTCTTT. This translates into CASTAEGQGWGTEAFF. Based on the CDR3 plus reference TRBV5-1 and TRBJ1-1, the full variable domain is KAGVTQTPRYLIKTRGQQVTLSCSPISGHRSVSWYQQTPGQGLQFLFEYFSETQRNKGNFPGRFSGRQFSNSRSEMNVSTLELGDSALYLCASTAEGQGWGTEAFFGQGTRLTVV.

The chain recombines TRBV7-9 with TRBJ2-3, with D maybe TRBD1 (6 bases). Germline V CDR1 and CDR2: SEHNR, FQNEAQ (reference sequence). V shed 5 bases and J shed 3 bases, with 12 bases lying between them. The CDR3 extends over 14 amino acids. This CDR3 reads CASSAQGRTDTQYF. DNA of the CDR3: TGTGCCAGCAGCGCACAGGGTAGGACAGATACGCAGTATTTT.

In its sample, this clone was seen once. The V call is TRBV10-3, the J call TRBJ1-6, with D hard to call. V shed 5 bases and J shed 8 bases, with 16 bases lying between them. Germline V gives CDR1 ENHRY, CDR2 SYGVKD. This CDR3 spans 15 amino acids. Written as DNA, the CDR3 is TGTGCCATCAGTCGTTTGGGAGATATGGATTCACCCCTCCACTTT. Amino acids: CAISRLGDMDSPLHF.

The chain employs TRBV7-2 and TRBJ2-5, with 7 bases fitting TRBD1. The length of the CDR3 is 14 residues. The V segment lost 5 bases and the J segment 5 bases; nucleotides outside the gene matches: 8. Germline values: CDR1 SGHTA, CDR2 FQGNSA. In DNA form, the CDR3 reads TGTGCCAGCAGCGAGGACAGGAAGCGGGAGACCCAGTACTTC. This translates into CASSEDRKRETQYF. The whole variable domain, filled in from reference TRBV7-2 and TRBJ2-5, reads GAGVSQSPSNKVTEKGKDVELRCDPISGHTALYWYRQSLGQGLEFLIYFQGNSAPDKSGLPSDRFSAERTGGSVSTLTIQRTQQEDSAVYLCASSEDRKRETQYFGPGTRLLVL.

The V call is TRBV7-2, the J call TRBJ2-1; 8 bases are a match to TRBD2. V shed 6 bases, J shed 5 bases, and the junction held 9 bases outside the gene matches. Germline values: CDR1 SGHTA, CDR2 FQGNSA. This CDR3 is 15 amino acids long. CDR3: CASRAGGASNNEQFF. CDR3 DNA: TGTGCCAGCAGAGCCGGGGGGGCCTCGAACAATGAGCAGTTCTTC.

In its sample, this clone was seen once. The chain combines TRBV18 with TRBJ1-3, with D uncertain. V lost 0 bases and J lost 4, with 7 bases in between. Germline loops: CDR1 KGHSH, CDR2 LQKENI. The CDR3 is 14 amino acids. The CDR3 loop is CASSPPGVGNTIYF. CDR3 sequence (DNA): TGTGCCAGCTCACCACCCGGGGTCGGAAACACCATATATTTT.

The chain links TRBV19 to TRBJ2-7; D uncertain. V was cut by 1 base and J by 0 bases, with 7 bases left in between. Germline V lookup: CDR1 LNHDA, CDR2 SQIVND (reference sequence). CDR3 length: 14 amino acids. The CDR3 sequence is CASSIVATSYEQYF. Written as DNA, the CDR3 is TGTGCCAGTAGTATAGTGGCCACCTCCTACGAGCAGTACTTC.

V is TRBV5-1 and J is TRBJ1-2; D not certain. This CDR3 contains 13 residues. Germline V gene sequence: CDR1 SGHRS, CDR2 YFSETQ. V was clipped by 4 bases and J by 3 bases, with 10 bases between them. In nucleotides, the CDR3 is TGCGCCAGCAGCCCTGAGGGTTACTATGGCTACACCTTC. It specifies CASSPEGYYGYTF.

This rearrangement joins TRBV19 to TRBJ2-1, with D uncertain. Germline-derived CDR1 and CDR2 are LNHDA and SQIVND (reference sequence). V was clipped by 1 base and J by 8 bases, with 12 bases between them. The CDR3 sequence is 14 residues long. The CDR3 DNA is TGTGCCAGTAGTATAGCTCACCCCCGGGATGAGCAGTTCTTC. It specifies CASSIAHPRDEQFF.

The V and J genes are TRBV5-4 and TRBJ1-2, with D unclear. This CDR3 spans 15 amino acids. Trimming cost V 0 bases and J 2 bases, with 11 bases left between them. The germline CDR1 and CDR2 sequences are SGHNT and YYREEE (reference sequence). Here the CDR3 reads CASSLGVGDNYGYTF. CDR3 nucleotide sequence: TGTGCCAGCAGCTTGGGGGTAGGAGACAACTATGGCTACACCTTC.

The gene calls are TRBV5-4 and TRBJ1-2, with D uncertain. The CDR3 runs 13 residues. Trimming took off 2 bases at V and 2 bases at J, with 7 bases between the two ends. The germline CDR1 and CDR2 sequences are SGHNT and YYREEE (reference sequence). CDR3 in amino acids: CASSFEQNYGYTF. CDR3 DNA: TGTGCCAGCAGCTTTGAACAGAACTATGGCTACACCTTC.

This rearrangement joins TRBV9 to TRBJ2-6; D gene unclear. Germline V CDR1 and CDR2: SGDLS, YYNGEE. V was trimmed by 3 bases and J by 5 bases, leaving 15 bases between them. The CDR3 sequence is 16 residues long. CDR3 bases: TGTGCCAGCAGCGCCCCATGGGCCCCAAGGGCCAACGTCCTGACTTTC. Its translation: CASSAPWAPRANVLTF.

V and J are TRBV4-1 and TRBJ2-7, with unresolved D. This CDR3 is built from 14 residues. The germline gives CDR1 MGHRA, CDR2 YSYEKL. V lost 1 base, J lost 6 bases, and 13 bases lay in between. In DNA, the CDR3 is TGCGCCAGCAGCCAAGCGGAGCAGCTCTCCGAGCAGTACTTC. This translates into CASSQAEQLSEQYF.

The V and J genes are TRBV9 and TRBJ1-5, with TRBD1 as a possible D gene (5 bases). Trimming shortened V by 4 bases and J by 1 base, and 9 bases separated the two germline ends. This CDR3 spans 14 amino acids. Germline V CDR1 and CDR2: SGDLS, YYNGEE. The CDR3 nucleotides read TGTGCCAGCAGCAAAGGGGTGAGCAATCAGCCCCAGCATTTT. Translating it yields CASSKGVSNQPQHF.

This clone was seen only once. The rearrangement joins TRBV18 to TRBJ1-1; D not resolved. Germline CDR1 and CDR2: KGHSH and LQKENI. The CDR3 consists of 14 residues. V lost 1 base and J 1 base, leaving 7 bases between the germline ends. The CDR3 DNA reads TGTGCCAGCTCACCACAATCCCAGAACACTGAAGCTTTCTTT. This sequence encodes CASSPQSQNTEAFF. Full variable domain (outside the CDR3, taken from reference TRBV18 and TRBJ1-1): NAGVMQNPRHLVRRRGQEARLRCSPMKGHSHVYWYRQLPEEGLKFMVYLQKENIIDESGMPKERFSAEFPKEGPSILRIQQVVRGDSAAYFCASSPQSQNTEAFFGQGTRLTVV.

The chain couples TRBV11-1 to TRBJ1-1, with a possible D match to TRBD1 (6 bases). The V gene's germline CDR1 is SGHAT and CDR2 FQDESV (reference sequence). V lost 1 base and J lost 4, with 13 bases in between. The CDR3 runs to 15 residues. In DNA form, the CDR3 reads TGTGCCAGCAGCTTAGTGACGAGGGGGATCACTGAAGCTTTCTTT. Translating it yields CASSLVTRGITEAFF.

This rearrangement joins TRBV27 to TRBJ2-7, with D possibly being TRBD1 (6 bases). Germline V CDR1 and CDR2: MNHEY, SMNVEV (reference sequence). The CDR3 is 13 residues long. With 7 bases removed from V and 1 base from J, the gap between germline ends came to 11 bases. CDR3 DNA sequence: TGTGCCAGCAACAGGGACGGATCCTACGAGCAGTACTTC. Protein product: CASNRDGSYEQYF.

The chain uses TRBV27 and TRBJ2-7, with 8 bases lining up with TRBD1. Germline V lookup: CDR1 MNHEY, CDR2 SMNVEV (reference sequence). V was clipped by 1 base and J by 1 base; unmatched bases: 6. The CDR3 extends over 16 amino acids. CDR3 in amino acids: CASSLLGTGRSYEQYF. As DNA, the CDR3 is TGTGCCAGCAGTTTATTAGGGACAGGCCGTTCCTACGAGCAGTACTTC.

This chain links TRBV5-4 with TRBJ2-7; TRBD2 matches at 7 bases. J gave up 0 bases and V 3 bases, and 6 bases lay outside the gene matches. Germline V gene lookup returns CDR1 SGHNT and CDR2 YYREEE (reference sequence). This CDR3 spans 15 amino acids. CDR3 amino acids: CASSSASGSSYEQYF. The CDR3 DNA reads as TGTGCCAGCAGCTCCGCTAGCGGAAGCTCCTACGAGCAGTACTTC.

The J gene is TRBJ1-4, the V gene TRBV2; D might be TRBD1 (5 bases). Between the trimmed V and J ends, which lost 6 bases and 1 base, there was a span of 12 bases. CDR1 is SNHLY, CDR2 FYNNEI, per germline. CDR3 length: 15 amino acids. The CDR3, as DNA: TGTGCCAGCAGACGACGGGGGGGAACTAATGAAAAACTGTTTTTT. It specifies CASRRRGGTNEKLFF.

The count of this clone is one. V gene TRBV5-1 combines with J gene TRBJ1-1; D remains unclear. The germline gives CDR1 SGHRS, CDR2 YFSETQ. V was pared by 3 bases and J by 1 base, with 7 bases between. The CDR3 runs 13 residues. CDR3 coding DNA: TGCGCCAGCAGCTCTAGCACGAACACTGAAGCTTTCTTT. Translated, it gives CASSSSTNTEAFF.

CDR3 bases: TGCGCCAGCAGAAGGTTGTCCGGGACTAGCGGGGGGGCCCAATCCTACGAGCAGTACTTC. It yields the protein CASRRLSGTSGGAQSYEQYF. The V gene is TRBV5-1, the J gene TRBJ2-7; 16 nucleotides match TRBD2. CDR3 length equals 20 residues. CDR1 and CDR2 from the germline V gene are SGHRS and YFSETQ. V lost 5 bases to trimming and J lost 1 base; unmatched junction nucleotides: 15.

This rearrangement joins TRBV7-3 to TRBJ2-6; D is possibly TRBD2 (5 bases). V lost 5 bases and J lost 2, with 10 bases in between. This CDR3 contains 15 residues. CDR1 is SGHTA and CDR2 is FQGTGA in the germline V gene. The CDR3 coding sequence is TGTGCCAGCAGCCGCGGGCCACCTGGGGCCAACGTCCTGACTTTC. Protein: CASSRGPPGANVLTF.

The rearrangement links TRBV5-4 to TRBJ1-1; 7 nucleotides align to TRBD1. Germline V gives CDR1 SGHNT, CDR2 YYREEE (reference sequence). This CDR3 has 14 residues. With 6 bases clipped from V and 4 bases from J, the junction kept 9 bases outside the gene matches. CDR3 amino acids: CASIVQGSVTEAFF. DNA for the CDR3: TGTGCCAGCATCGTACAGGGGTCGGTCACTGAAGCTTTCTTT.

CDR3: CASSIRGGLSYEQYF. The CDR3 DNA is TGTGCCAGCAGTATCCGGGGGGGACTCTCCTACGAGCAGTACTTC. The rearrangement uses TRBV6-5 and TRBJ2-7; 8 bases are shared with TRBD2. Trimming took 5 bases from V and 0 from J; bases not matched to a gene: 6. The CDR3 totals 15 residues. Germline V gene lookup returns CDR1 MNHEY and CDR2 SVGAGI.

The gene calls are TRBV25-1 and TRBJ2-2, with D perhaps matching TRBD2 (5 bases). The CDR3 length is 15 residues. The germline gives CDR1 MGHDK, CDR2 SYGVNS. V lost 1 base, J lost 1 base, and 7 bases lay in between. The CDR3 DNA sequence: TGTGCCAGCAGTGAATGGGGAGAGAACACCGGGGAGCTGTTTTTT. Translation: CASSEWGENTGELFF.

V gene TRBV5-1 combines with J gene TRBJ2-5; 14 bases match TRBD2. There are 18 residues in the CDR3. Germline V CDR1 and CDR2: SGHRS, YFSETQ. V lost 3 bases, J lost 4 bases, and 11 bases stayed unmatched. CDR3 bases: TGCGCCAGCAGCTCCTCGACTAGCGGGGGGGCCAGGGGAGAGACCCAGTACTTC. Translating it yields CASSSSTSGGARGETQYF. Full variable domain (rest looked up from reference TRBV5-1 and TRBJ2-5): KAGVTQTPRYLIKTRGQQVTLSCSPISGHRSVSWYQQTPGQGLQFLFEYFSETQRNKGNFPGRFSGRQFSNSRSEMNVSTLELGDSALYLCASSSSTSGGARGETQYFGPGTRLLVL.